This T cell receptor (beta chain) was obtained from a study of blood T cell repertoires in COVID-19 (dated by TCRdb to the early 2020s). Study-wide context: The collaborator samples originated in the United States, Italy and Spain and spanned the acute and convalescent phases of COVID-19. The material from the prospective study consisted of cDNA or gDNA derived from T cells, B-cell-depleted T cells, or PBMCs. Subjects who had been exposed to COVID-19, were actively infected with it, or had recovered from it provided the deeply sampled blood TCRbeta repertoires that made up the dataset. A freely available public database, intended as a resource for researchers studying the immune response to SARS-CoV-2, is where the repertoires were released. The samples were drawn from two sources: the first 160 participants of the ongoing ImmuneRACE study, and 1,254 subjects contributed by 6 global collaborators. Nearly every sample came with metadata listing a de-identified subject ID, COVID-19 status, age in years and sex. Where HLA class I and class II types were available, the types were taken from metadata supplied by the sample provider, not from assay-based typing.

At one collaborating source in Seattle, patients were enrolled during active infection and were followed longitudinally through the course of disease. Each collaborating institution followed its own protocols to collect whole blood in K2EDTA tubes. For TCRbeta analysis, collaborator samples were shipped as frozen whole blood, as isolated PBMCs, or as DNA extracted from either sample type. The investigation overall reported the following: Clinical and demographic metadata were provided uncurated, with the amount varying by source and participant.

For this clone: Its antigen has not been determined. Base qualities are not provided; no much larger clone lies one nucleotide away.

Trimming removed 3 bases from V and 5 bases from J, leaving 10 bases between the germline ends. The CDR3 spans 14 residues, from the cysteine through the phenylalanine. Only CDR3 DNA is held: 42 bases, read in frame from base 1. Sequences MDHEN (CDR1) and SYDVKM (CDR2) are obtained from the germline V gene. TCRbeta CDR3 regions were amplified from genomic DNA by means of the immunoSEQ Assay, a bias-controlled multiplex PCR. From the authors' description of their analysis: The number of nucleated cells in each sample was estimated by amplification of reference gene primers within the assay. To quantify the absolute abundance of each unique TCRbeta CDR3 rearrangement, sequence reads were collapsed and filtered. For each sample, productive Simpson clonality was calculated as the square root of Simpson's diversity index over productive rearrangements. Entries here come from immuneACCESS through TCRdb and include only in-frame sequences with V and J called. Some clones fail to appear in such tables; in the studies checked, an unresolved V gene covers under half of the shortfall, and the cause of the remainder is unknown. V and J calls and clone size are copied from that table; D and trimming were computed from the DNA. The sample contains 250,000 to 350,000 clones, over 75% of them found a single time. The ten biggest clones cover 0.87% of the sample.

The sample was peripheral blood. This clonotype was obtained from a human donor with COVID-19, enrolled during active disease. The donor label of this sample is uncertain. The rearrangement joined TRBV28 to TRBJ2-2; the D region possibly corresponds to TRBD1 (6 bases align). The CDR3 reads CASSLLQGTGELFF. At the DNA level, the sequence is TGTGCCAGCAGTTTGTTACAGGGAACCGGGGAGCTGTTTTTT.